These T cell receptor beta chains were read from a single sample in a study of T cell responses to AZD1222 COVID-19 vaccine. Measured with immunoSEQ multiplex PCR; TCRdb has only the in-frame clones, and not every one. The table has 150,000 to 200,000 clones, roughly 92% seen once. This specimen consisted of peripheral blood, obtained on day 0 of AZD1222 vaccination. The receptors here all came from an adult in good health. CDR3s include the opening cysteine and the closing phenylalanine or tryptophan. D genes are given only for firm matches. Expanded clones are given a class, and other clones once, few, many or no size at all.

NA | TRBD1 | TRBJ1-3 | TRBV7-9 | TGTGCCAGCAGCGATAGACAGGGTCAAGTCGTTGGAAACACCATATATTTT | CASSDRQGQVVGNTIYF
NA | NA | TRBJ1-5 | TRBV6-5 | TGTGCCAGCACCTCAGGGGACCATCAGCCCCAGCATTTT | CASTSGDHQPQHF
NA | TRBD2 | TRBJ2-3 | TRBV7-2 | TGTGCCAGCAGCTTAGGGCCCCCGGTTAGCGGGGGGGCTAATACGCAGTATTTT | CASSLGPPVSGGANTQYF
NA | NA | TRBJ1-1 | TRBV6-5 | TGTGCCAGCAGTTACGTGTTGACGCAGAACACTGAAGCTTTCTTT | CASSYVLTQNTEAFF
NA | NA | TRBJ1-6 | TRBV7-2 | TGTGCCAGCAGCTCCTACCCCACTGTTACATTGTATAATTCACCCCTCCACTTT | CASSSYPTVTLYNSPLHF
NA | NA | TRBJ1-1 | TRBV28 | TGTGCCAGCAGCTTTACCGGCAGGAACACTGAAGCTTTCTTT | CASSFTGRNTEAFF
NA | NA | TRBJ1-1 | TRBV15 | TGTGCCACCAGCAGAGGGAGAACTGAAGCTTTCTTT | CATSRGRTEAFF
NA | TRBD1 | TRBJ2-5 | TRBV9 | TGTGCCAGCAGCGTCTCCGGGACAGGGAGAAAGACCCAGTACTTC | CASSVSGTGRKTQYF
NA | NA | TRBJ1-2 | TRBV12-3/TRBV12-4 | TGTGCCAGCGCGGAGGGGATCTACGGCTACACCTTC | CASAEGIYGYTF
NA | NA | TRBJ2-6 | TRBV27 | TGTGCCAGCAGTTTAAAAGAGTCGGGGGCCAACGTCCTGACTTTC | CASSLKESGANVLTF
NA | TRBD1 | TRBJ1-1 | TRBV13 | TGTGCCAGCAGCCTAGAGGGACAGCTTCTCGCGGCTTTCTTT | CASSLEGQLLAAFF
NA | NA | TRBJ2-6 | TRBV5-4 | TGTGCCAGCAGCTTGGTAGGGGCCAACGTCCTGACTTTC | CASSLVGANVLTF
NA | TRBD1 | TRBJ2-2 | TRBV5-4 | TGTGCCAGCAGCTTGTGGACAGGGCAGGACACCGGGGAGCTGTTTTTT | CASSLWTGQDTGELFF
NA | TRBD1 | TRBJ2-6 | TRBV4-1 | TGCGCCAGCAGCCCAACAGGGGCCGGGGCCAACGTCCTGACTTTC | CASSPTGAGANVLTF
once | NA | TRBJ2-1 | TRBV5-1 | TGCGCCAGCAGCTTGGCCCTTTTTGGGTTTGGGGGGTCCGATGAGCAGTTCTTC | CASSLALFGFGGSDEQFF
NA | TRBD1 | TRBJ1-2 | TRBV5-1 | TGCGCCAGCAGCGAGCAGGGGGGCGAGGATGGCTACACCTTC | CASSEQGGEDGYTF
NA | TRBD1 | TRBJ1-5 | TRBV27 | TGTGCCAGCAGTCCAAGTGGATATGGACAGGGACCCAATAGCAATCAGCCCCAGCATTTT | CASSPSGYGQGPNSNQPQHF
NA | NA | TRBJ2-5 | TRBV11-2 | TGTGCCAGCAGCTTAGTTGGGCCCCAAGAGACCCAGTACTTC | CASSLVGPQETQYF
NA | NA | TRBJ2-5 | TRBV10-3 | TGTGCCATCAGTGAGAAAAAGACCCTAGGGGAGACCCAGTACTTC | CAISEKKTLGETQYF
NA | TRBD1 | TRBJ1-2 | TRBV7-3 | TGTGCCAGCAGCCCCGGACAGGGCTATGGCTACACCTTC | CASSPGQGYGYTF
NA | NA | TRBJ1-3 | TRBV28 | TGTGCCAGCAGTTTACTAACAGGGTTTGGAAACACCATATATTTT | CASSLLTGFGNTIYF
NA | NA | TRBJ1-2 | TRBV30 | TGTGCCTGGAGTGGCGGGTCTGGCTACACCTTC | CAWSGGSGYTF
NA | NA | TRBJ1-5 | TRBV6-1 | TGTGCCAGCAGTAAACAGACGGAGAATCAGCCCCAGCATTTT | CASSKQTENQPQHF
NA | NA | TRBJ1-2 | TRBV19 | TGTGCCAGTAGTCCTAGGACAGCTCTTACTGGCTACACCTTC | CASSPRTALTGYTF